These T cell receptor beta chains were read from a single sample in a study of technical replicates of blood from a handful of donors. TCRdb keeps only in-frame clones here, not all; method: immunoSEQ multiplex PCR. The sample includes tens of thousands of clones, roughly 98% of them seen just once. The sample taken for sequencing was T cells isolated from PBMCs. These receptors were taken from a human donor in good health. Both conserved end residues are trimmed from each CDR3.

V gene: TRBV27
CDR3 protein: ASSLLLAGVWEEQF

V gene: TRBV7-9
CDR3 protein: ASSLGTAQETQY

V gene: TRBV6-1
CDR3 protein: ASSFGGVDGNTIY

V gene: TRBV15
CDR3 protein: ATSRVGESSYNEQF

V gene: TRBV2
CDR3 protein: ASSQGTDTQY

V gene: TRBV28
CDR3 protein: ASGRTGSSYEQY

V gene: TRBV2
CDR3 protein: ASREGRNSNQPQH

V gene: TRBV9
CDR3 protein: ASSSLGGYNYGYT

V gene: TRBV5-4
CDR3 protein: ASSLVANWGYT

V gene: TRBV5-4
CDR3 protein: ASSPGQGHYGYT

V gene: TRBV4-2
CDR3 protein: ASSQGKGSPLH

V gene: TRBV5-1
CDR3 protein: ASSFSTGRYEQY

V gene: TRBV11-2
CDR3 protein: ASSLDPVQPQH

V gene: TRBV2
CDR3 protein: ASRVPGQGASLNEKLF

V gene: TRBV5-1
CDR3 protein: ASSTLRDRGANYGYT

V gene: TRBV27
CDR3 protein: ASRFSLGVGELF

V gene: TRBV9
CDR3 protein: ASSVAPQRDSNQPQH

V gene: TRBV14
CDR3 protein: ASSQARGGETQY

V gene: TRBV14
CDR3 protein: ASSSTVNTEAF

V gene: TRBV7-9
CDR3 protein: ASSPRTGMGWAHYEQY

V gene: TRBV19
CDR3 protein: ASSMSRGDSYGYT

V gene: TRBV7-9
CDR3 protein: ASSGPGQGAYTQY

V gene: TRBV19
CDR3 protein: ASSIEAAAGEQF

V gene: TRBV7-8
CDR3 protein: ASSLELGQGAYEQY

V gene: TRBV28
CDR3 protein: ASSPLAGGWVGETQY

V gene: TRBV7-7
CDR3 protein: ASSYGAGVGPDTQY

V gene: TRBV18
CDR3 protein: ASSHGQGNTEAF

V gene: TRBV27
CDR3 protein: ASSLYEGASNTEAF

V gene: TRBV7-9
CDR3 protein: ASRPGLAGSTDTQY

V gene: TRBV6-1
CDR3 protein: ASSEAMEGPRKQY

V gene: TRBV5-6
CDR3 protein: ASSSLDRDTGELF

V gene: TRBV9
CDR3 protein: ASSARSDRQGLEKLF

V gene: TRBV19
CDR3 protein: ASSTLKQGNQPQH

V gene: TRBV2
CDR3 protein: ASSEGILAGGGTDTQY

V gene: TRBV6-5
CDR3 protein: ASSPHDRGGNGYT

V gene: TRBV9
CDR3 protein: ASSPGQAVWEKLF

V gene: TRBV7-9
CDR3 protein: ASSHTDGLAGTSTDTQY

V gene: TRBV6-5
CDR3 protein: ASSSQTGAYEQY

V gene: TRBV5-8
CDR3 protein: ASSLSGDTARNQH

V gene: TRBV5-1
CDR3 protein: ASRDTTYEQY

V gene: TRBV6-1
CDR3 protein: ASSSRGENIQY

V gene: TRBV30
CDR3 protein: AWSVSVISPKLF

V gene: TRBV7-9
CDR3 protein: ASSSQNSPLH

V gene: TRBV6-5
CDR3 protein: ASSYSRTGSTEAF

V gene: TRBV30
CDR3 protein: ACAYDRGDGF

V gene: TRBV27
CDR3 protein: ASTPLGTAGAF

V gene: TRBV4-1
CDR3 protein: ASSQEPSRRDEQF

V gene: TRBV5-1
CDR3 protein: ASSLVGGAEAF

V gene: TRBV6-1
CDR3 protein: ASSVQGARNTEAF

V gene: TRBV11-3
CDR3 protein: ASSRTRDYGYT

V gene: TRBV5-1
CDR3 protein: ASREQGAGTEAF